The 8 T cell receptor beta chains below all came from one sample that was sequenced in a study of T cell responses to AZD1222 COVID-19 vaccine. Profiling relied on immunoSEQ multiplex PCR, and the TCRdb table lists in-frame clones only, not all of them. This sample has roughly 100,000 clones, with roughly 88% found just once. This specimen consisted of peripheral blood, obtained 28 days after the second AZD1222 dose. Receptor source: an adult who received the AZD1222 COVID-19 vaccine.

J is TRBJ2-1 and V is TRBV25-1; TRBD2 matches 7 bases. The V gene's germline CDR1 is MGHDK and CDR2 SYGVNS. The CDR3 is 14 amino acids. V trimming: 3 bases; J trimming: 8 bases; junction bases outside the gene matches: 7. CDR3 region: CASSDVGRRDEQFF. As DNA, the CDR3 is TGTGCCAGCAGTGATGTCGGGAGGAGGGATGAGCAGTTCTTC.

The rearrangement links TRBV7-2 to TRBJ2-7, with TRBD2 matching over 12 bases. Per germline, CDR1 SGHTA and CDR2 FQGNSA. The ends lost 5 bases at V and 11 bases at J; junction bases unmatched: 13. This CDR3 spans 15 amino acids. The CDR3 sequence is CASSQGSSGGAGKYF. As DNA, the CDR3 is TGTGCCAGCAGCCAAGGGTCTAGCGGGGGGGCTGGTAAGTACTTC.

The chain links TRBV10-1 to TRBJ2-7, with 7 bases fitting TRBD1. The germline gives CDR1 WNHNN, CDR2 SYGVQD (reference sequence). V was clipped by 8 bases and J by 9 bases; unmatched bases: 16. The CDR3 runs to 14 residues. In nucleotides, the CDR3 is TGCGCCAGCGAAAAGGGACAGCCTCCAGTCGGGCAGTACTTC. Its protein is CASEKGQPPVGQYF.

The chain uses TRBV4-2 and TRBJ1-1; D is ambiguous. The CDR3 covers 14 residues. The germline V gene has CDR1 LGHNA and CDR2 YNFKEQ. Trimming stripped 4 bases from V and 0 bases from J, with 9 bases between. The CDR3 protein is CASSPNLVNTEAFF. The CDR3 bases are TGTGCCAGCAGCCCAAATCTGGTGAACACTGAAGCTTTCTTT.

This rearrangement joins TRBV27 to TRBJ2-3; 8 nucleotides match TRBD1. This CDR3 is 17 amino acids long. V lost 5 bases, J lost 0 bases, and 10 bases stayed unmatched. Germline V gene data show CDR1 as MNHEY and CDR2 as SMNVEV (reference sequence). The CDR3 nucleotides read TGTGCCAGCAGTCTTACAGGACAGGGACCTAGCACAGATACGCAGTATTTT. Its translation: CASSLTGQGPSTDTQYF.

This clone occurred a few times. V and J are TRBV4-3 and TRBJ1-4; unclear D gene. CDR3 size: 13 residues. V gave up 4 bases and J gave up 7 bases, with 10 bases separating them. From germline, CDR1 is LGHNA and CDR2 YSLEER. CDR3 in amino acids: CASSPRRGEKLFF. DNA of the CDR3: TGCGCCAGCAGCCCGAGACGGGGTGAAAAACTGTTTTTT.

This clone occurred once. CDR3 bases: TGTGCCAGCAGCCAAGAATTCCGACAGGGAGGTGAGCAGTTCTTC. Translating gives CASSQEFRQGGEQFF. The J gene is TRBJ2-1, the V gene TRBV3-1 (or the pseudogene TRBV3-2); D is perhaps TRBD1 (7 bases). CDR3 length equals 15 residues. CDR1 is LGHDT and CDR2 is YNNKEL in the germline V gene (reference sequence). Trimming stripped 0 bases from V and 9 bases from J, with 15 bases between.

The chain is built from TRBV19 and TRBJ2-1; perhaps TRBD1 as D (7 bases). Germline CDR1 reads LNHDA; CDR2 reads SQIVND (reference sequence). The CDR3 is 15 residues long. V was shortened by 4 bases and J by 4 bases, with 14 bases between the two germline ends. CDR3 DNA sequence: TGTGCCAGTAGTACGCAGGGGGGTGTGTACAATGAGCAGTTCTTC. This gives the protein CASSTQGGVYNEQFF.